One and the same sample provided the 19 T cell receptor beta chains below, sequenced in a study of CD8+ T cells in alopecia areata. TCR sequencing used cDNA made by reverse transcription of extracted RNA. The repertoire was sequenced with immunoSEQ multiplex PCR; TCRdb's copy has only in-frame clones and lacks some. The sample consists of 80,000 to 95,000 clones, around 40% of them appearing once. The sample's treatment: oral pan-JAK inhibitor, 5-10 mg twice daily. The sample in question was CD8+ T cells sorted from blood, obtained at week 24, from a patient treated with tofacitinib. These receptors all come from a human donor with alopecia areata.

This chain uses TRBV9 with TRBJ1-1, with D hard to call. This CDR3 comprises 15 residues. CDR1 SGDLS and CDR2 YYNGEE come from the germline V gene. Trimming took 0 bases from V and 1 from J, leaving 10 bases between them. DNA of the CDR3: TGTGCCAGCAGCGTAGGTTGGTCGGGGAACACTGAAGCTTTCTTT. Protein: CASSVGWSGNTEAFF.

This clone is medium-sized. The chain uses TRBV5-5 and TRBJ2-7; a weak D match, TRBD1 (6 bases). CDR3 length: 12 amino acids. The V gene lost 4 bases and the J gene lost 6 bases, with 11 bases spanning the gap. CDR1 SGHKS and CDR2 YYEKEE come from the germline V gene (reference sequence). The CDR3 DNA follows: TGTGCCAGCAGCGTCACAGGGTTCGAGCAGTACTTC. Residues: CASSVTGFEQYF.

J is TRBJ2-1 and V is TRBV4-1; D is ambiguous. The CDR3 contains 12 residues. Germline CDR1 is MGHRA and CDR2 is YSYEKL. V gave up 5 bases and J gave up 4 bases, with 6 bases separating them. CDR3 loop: CASSASYNEQFF. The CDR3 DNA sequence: TGCGCCAGCAGCGCCTCATACAATGAGCAGTTCTTC.

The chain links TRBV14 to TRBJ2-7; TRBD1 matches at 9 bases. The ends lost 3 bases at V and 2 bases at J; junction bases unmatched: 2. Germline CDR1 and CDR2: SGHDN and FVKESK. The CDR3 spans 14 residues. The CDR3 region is CASSQGQGPYEQYF. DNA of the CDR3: TGTGCCAGCAGCCAGGGACAGGGCCCCTACGAGCAGTACTTC.

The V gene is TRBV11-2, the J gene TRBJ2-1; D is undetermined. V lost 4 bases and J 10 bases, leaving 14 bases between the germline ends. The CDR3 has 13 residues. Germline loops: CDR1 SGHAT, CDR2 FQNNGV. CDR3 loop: CASSSPGRMEQFF. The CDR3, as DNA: TGTGCCAGCAGCTCCCCGGGTCGGATGGAGCAGTTCTTC. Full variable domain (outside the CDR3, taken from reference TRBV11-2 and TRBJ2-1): EAGVAQSPRYKIIEKRQSVAFWCNPISGHATLYWYQQILGQGPKLLIQFQNNGVVDDSQLPKDRFSAERLKGVDSTLKIQPAKLEDSAVYLCASSSPGRMEQFFGPGTRLTVL.

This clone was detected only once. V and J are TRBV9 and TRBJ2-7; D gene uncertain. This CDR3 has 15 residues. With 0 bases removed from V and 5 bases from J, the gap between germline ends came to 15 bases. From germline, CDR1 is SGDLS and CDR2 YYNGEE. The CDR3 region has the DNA TGTGCCAGCAGCGTAGGCTCCCAGCTACACAACGAGCAGTACTTC. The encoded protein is CASSVGSQLHNEQYF.

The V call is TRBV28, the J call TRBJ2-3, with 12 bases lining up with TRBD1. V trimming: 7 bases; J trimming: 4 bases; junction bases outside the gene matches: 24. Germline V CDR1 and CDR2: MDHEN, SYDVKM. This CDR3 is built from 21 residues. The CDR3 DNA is TGTGCCAGCACTATTCGGCGGGACAGGGGGCTTCAGAGATTACACGCAGATACGCAGTATTTT. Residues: CASTIRRDRGLQRLHADTQYF.

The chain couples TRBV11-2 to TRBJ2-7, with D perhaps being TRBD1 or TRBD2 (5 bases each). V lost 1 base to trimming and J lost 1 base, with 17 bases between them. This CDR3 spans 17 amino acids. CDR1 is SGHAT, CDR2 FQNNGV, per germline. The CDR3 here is CASSLVRGAAPSYEQYF. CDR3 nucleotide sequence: TGTGCCAGCAGCTTAGTCCGAGGGGCGGCCCCTTCCTACGAGCAGTACTTC.

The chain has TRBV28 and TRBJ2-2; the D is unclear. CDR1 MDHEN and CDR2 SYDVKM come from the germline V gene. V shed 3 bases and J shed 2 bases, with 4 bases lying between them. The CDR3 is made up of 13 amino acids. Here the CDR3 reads CASSLLNTGELFF. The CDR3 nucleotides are TGTGCCAGCAGTTTGTTAAACACCGGGGAGCTGTTTTTT.

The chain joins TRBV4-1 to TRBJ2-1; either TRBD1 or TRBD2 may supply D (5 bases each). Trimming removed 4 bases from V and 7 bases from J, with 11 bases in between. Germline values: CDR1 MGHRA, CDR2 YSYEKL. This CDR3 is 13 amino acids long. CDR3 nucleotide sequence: TGCGCCAGCAGCCTACCCTGGGGGAATGAGCAGTTCTTC. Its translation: CASSLPWGNEQFF.

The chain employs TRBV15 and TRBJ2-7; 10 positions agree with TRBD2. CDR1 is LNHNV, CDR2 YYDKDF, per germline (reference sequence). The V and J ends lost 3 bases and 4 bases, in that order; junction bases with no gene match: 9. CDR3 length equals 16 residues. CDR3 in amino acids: CATSSFRSGGGYEQYF. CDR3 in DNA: TGTGCCACCAGCAGCTTCCGGAGCGGGGGGGGATACGAGCAGTACTTC.

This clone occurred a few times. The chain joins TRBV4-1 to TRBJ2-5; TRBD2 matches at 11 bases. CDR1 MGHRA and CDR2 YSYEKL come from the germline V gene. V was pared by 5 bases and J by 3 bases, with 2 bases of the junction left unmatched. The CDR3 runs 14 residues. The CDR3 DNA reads TGCGCCAGCAGCTCACTAGCGGGAGAAGAGACCCAGTACTTC. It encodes CASSSLAGEETQYF.

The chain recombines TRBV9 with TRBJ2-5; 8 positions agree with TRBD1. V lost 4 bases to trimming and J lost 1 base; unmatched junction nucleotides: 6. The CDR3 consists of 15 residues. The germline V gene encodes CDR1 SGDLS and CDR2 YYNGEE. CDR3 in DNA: TGTGCCAGCAGCATCACCGGGACAGGCCAAGAGACCCAGTACTTC. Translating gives CASSITGTGQETQYF.

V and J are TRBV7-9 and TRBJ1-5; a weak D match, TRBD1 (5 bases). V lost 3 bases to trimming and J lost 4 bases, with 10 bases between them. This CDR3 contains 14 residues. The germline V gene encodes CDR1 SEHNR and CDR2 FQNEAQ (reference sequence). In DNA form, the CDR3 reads TGTGCCAGCAGCTTTGGGGCCGGGAATCAGCCCCAGCATTTT. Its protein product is CASSFGAGNQPQHF.

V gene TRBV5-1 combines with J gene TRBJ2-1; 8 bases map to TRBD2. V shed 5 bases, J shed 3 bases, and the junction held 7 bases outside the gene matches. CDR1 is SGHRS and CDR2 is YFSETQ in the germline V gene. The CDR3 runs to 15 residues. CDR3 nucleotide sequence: TGCGCCAGCAGTTTCACCGGGGGGGTCTACAATGAGCAGTTCTTC. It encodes CASSFTGGVYNEQFF. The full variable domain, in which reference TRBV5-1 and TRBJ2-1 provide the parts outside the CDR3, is KAGVTQTPRYLIKTRGQQVTLSCSPISGHRSVSWYQQTPGQGLQFLFEYFSETQRNKGNFPGRFSGRQFSNSRSEMNVSTLELGDSALYLCASSFTGGVYNEQFFGPGTRLTVL.

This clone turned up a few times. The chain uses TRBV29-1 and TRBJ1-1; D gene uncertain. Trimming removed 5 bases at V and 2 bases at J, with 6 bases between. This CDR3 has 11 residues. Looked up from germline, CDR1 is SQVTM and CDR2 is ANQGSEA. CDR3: CSVLVNTEAFF. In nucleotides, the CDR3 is TGCAGCGTTCTTGTAAACACTGAAGCTTTCTTT.

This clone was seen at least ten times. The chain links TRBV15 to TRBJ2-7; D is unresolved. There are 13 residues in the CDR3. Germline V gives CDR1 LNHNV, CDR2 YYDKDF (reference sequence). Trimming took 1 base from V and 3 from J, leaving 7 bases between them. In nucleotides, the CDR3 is TGTGCCACCAGCAGAGGACCGGACTACGAGCAGTACTTC. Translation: CATSRGPDYEQYF.

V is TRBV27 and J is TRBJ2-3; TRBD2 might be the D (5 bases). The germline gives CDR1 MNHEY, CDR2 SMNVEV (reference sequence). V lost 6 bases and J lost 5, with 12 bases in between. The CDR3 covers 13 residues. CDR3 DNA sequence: TGTGCCAGCAGCTCGAGAGGAGGAGATACGCAGTATTTT. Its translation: CASSSRGGDTQYF.

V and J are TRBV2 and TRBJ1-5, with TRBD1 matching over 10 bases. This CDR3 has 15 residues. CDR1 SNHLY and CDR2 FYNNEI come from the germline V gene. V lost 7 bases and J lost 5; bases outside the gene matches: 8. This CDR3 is CASTEWDRGDQPQHF. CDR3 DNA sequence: TGTGCCAGCACCGAATGGGACAGGGGAGATCAGCCCCAGCATTTT.